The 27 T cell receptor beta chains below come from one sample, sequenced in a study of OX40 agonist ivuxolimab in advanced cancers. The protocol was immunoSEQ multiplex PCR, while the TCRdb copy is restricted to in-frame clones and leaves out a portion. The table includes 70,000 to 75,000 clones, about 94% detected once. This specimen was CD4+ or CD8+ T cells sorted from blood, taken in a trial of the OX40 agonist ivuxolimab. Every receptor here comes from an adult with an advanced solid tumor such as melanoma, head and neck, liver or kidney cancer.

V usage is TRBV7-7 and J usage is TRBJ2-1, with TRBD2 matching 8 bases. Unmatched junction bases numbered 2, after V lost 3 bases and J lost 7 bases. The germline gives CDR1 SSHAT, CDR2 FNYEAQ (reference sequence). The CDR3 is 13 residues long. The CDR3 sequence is CASSLGLENEQFF. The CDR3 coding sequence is TGTGCCAGCAGCTTGGGACTAGAGAATGAGCAGTTCTTC.

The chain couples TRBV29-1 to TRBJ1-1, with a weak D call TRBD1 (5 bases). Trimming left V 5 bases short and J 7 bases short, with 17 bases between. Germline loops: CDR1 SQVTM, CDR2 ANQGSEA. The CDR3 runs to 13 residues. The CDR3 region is CSVHTRDAYEAFF. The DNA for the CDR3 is TGCAGCGTTCATACCCGGGACGCATATGAAGCTTTCTTT.

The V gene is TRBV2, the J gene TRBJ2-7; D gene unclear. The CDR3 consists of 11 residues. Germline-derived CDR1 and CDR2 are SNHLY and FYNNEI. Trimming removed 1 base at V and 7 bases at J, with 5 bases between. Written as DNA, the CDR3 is TGTGCCAGCAGTGAAGATGGGGAGCAGTACTTC. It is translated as CASSEDGEQYF.

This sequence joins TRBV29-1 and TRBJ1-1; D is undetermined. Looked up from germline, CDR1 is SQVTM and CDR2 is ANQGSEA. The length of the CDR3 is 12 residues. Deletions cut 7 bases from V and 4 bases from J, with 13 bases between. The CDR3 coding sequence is TGCAGCGCTACGGGAGGTAGCACTGAAGCTTTCTTT. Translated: CSATGGSTEAFF.

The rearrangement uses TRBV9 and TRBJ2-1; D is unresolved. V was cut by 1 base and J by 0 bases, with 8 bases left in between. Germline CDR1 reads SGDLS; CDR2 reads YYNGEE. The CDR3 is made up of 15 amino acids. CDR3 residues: CASSVMAGSYNEQFF. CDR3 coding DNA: TGTGCCAGCAGCGTAATGGCAGGCTCCTACAATGAGCAGTTCTTC.

CDR3 DNA: TGTGCCAGCACCCGAATAAGGGGTATATCTGGAAACACCATATATTTT. The encoded protein is CASTRIRGISGNTIYF. This chain connects TRBV7-9 to TRBJ1-3; D is possibly TRBD1 (5 bases). The CDR3 sequence is 16 residues long. V lost 7 bases to trimming and J lost 1 base, with 17 bases between them. Germline loops: CDR1 SEHNR, CDR2 FQNEAQ (reference sequence). The whole variable domain, remainder taken from reference TRBV7-9 and TRBJ1-3, is DTGVSQNPRHKITKRGQNVTFRCDPISEHNRLYWYRQTLGQGPEFLTYFQNEAQLEKSRLLSDRFSAERPKGSFSTLEIQRTEQGDSAMYLCASTRIRGISGNTIYFGEGSWLTVV.

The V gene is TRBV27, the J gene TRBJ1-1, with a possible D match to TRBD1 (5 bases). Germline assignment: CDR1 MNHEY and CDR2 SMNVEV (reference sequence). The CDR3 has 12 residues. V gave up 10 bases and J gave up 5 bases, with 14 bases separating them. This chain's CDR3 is CAIGWRGTEAFF. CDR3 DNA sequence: TGTGCCATTGGCTGGAGGGGTACTGAAGCTTTCTTT.

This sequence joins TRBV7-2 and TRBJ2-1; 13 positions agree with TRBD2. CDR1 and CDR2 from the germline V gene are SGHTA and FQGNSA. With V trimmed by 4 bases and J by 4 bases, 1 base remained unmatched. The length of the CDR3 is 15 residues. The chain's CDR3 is CASSWTSGSYNEQFF. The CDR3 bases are TGTGCCAGCAGCTGGACTAGCGGGAGTTACAATGAGCAGTTCTTC.

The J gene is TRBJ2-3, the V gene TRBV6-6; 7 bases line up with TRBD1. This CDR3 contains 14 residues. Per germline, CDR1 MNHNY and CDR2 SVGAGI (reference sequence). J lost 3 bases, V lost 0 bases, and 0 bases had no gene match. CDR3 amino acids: CASSYSTGTDTQYF. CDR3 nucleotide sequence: TGTGCCAGCAGTTACTCGACAGGGACAGATACGCAGTATTTT.

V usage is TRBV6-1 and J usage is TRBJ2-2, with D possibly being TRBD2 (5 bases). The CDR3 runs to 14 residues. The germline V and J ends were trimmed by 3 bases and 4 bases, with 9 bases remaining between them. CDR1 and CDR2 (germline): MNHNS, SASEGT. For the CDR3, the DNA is TGTGCCAGCAGTGACGGGGTCCTCACCGGGGAGCTGTTTTTT. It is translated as CASSDGVLTGELFF.

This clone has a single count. The CDR3 region is CASGLGGEQYF. CDR3 nucleotide sequence: TGTGCTAGTGGTTTGGGGGGAGAGCAGTACTTC. V and J are TRBV12-5 and TRBJ2-7; D gene uncertain. Trimming pared 1 base from V and 7 bases from J, leaving 5 bases between. Looked up from germline, CDR1 is LGHNT and CDR2 is FRNRAP. This CDR3 spans 11 amino acids.

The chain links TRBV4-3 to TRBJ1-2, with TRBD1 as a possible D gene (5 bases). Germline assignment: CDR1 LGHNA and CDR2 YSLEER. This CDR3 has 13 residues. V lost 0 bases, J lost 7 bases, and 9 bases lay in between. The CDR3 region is CASSQDPGIGYTF. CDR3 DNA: TGCGCCAGCAGCCAAGATCCAGGGATTGGCTACACCTTC.

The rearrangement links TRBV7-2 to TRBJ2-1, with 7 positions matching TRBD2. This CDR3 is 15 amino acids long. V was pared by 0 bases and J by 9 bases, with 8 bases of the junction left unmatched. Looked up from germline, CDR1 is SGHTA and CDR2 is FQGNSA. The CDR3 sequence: CASSLAAGVLIEQFF. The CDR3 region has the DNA TGTGCCAGCAGCTTAGCGGCGGGAGTTTTAATTGAGCAGTTCTTC.

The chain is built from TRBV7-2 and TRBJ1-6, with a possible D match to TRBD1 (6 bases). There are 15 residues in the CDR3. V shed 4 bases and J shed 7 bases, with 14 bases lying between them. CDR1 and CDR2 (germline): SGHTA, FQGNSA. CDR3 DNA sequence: TGTGCCAGCAGCTCGAACCGGGACAACAATTCACCCCTCCACTTT. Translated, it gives CASSSNRDNNSPLHF.

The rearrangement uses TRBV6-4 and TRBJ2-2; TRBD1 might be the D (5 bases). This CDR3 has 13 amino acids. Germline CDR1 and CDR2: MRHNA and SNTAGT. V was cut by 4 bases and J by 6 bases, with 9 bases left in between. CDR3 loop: CASSVQGAGELFF. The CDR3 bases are TGTGCCAGCAGTGTTCAGGGTGCCGGGGAGCTGTTTTTT.

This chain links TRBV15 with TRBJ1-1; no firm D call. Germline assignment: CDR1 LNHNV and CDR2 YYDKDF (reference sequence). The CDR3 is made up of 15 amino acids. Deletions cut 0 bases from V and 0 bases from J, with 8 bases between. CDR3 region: CATSRDTVVNTEAFF. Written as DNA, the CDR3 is TGTGCCACCAGCAGAGACACAGTGGTGAACACTGAAGCTTTCTTT.

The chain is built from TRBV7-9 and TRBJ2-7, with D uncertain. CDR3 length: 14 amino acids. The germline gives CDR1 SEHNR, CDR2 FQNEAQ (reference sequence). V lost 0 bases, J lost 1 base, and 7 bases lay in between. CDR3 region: CASSLAGISYEQYF. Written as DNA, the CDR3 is TGTGCCAGCAGCTTAGCGGGCATTTCCTACGAGCAGTACTTC.

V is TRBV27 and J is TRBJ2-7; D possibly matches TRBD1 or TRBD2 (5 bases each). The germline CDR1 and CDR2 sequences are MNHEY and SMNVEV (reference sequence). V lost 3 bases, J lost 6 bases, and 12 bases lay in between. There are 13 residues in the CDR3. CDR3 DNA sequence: TGTGCCAGCAGTTTGTGGGATGGGGGCGAGCAGTACTTC. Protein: CASSLWDGGEQYF.

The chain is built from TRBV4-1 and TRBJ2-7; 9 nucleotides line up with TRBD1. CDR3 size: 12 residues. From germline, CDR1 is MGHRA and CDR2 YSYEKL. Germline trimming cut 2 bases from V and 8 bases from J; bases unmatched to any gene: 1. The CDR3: CASSQTGGKQYF. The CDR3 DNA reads TGCGCCAGCAGCCAAACAGGGGGCAAGCAGTACTTC.

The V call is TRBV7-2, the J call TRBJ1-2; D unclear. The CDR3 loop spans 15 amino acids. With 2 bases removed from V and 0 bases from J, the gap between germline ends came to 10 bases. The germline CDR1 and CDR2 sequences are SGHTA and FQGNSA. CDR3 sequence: CASSLIEATNYGYTF. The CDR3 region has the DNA TGTGCCAGCAGCTTAATTGAAGCTACTAACTATGGCTACACCTTC.

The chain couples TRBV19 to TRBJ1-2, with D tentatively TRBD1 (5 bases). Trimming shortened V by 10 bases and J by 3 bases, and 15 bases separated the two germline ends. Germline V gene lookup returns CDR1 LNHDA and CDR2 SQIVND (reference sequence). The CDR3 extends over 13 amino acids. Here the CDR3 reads CATQGTWDYGYTF. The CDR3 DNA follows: TGTGCCACCCAGGGAACCTGGGACTATGGCTACACCTTC.

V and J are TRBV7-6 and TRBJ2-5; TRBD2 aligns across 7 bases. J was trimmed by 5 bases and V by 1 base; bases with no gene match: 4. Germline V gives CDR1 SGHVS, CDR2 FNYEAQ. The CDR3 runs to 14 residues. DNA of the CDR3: TGTGCCAGCAGCTTAGGCGGGAGACTCGAGACCCAGTACTTC. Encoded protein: CASSLGGRLETQYF.

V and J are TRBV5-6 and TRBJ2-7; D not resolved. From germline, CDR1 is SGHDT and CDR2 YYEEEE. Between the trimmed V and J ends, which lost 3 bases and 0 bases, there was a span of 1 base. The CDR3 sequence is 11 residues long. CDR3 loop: CASSSSYEQYF. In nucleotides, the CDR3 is TGTGCCAGCAGCTCCTCCTACGAGCAGTACTTC.

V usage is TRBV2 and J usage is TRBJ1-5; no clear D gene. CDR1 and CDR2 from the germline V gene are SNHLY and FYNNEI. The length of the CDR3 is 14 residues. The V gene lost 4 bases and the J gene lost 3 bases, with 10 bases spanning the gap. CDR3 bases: TGTGCCAGCAGTGTTTCCGGGAACAATCAGCCCCAGCATTTT. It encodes CASSVSGNNQPQHF.

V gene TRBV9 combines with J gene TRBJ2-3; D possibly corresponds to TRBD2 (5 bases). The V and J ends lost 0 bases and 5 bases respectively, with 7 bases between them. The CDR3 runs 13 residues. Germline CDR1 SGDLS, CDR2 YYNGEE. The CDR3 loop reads CASSVARGDTQYF. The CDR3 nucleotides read TGTGCCAGCAGCGTAGCTCGGGGAGATACGCAGTATTTT.

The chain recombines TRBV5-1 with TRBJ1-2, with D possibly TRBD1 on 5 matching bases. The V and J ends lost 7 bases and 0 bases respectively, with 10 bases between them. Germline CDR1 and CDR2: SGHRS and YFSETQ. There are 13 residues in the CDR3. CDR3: CASSQTANYGYTF. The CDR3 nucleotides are TGCGCCAGCTCCCAGACAGCTAACTATGGCTACACCTTC.

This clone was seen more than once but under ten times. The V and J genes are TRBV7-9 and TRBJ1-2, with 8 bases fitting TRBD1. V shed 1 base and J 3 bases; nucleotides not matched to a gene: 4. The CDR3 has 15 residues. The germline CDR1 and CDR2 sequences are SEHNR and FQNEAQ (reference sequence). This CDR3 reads CASSLGTGRDYGYTF. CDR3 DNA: TGTGCCAGCAGCTTAGGGACAGGGCGGGACTATGGCTACACCTTC.